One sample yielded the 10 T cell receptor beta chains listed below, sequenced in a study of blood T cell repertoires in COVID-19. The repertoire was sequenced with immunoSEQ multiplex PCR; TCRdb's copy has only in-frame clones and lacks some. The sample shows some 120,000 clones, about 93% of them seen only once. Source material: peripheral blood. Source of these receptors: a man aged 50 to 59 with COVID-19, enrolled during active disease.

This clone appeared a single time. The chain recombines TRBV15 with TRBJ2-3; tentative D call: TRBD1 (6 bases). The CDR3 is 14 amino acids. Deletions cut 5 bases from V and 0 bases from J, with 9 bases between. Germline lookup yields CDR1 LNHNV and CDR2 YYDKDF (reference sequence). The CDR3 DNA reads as TGTGCCACCAGCGGGGGACAAAGCACAGATACGCAGTATTTT. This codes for CATSGGQSTDTQYF.

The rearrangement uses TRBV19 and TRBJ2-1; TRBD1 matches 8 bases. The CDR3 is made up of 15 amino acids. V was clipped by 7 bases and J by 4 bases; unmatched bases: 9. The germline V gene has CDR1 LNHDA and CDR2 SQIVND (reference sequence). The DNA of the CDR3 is TGTGCCAGTACCAGTTCCCGGGACAGGTACAATGAGCAGTTCTTC. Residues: CASTSSRDRYNEQFF.

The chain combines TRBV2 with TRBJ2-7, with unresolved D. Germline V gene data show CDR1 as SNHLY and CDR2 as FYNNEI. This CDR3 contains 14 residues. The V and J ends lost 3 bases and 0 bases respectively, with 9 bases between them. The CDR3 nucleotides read TGTGCCAGCAGTGATCCGGGTTACTCCTACGAGCAGTACTTC. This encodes CASSDPGYSYEQYF. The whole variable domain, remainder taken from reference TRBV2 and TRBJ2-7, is EPEVTQTPSHQVTQMGQEVILRCVPISNHLYFYWYRQILGQKVEFLVSFYNNEISEKSEIFDDQFSVERPDGSNFTLKIRSTKLEDSAMYFCASSDPGYSYEQYFGPGTRLTVT.

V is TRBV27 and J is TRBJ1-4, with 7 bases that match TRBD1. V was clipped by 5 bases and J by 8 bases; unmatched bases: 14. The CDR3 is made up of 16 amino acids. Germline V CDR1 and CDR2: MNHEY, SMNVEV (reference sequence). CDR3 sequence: CASSPRPDRVFEKLFF. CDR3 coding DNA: TGTGCCAGCAGTCCGCGCCCAGACAGGGTCTTCGAAAAACTGTTTTTT. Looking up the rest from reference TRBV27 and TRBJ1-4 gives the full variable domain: EAQVTQNPRYLITVTGKKLTVTCSQNMNHEYMSWYRQDPGLGLRQIYYSMNVEVTDKGDVPEGYKVSRKEKRNFPLILESPSPNQTSLYFCASSPRPDRVFEKLFFGSGTQLSVL.

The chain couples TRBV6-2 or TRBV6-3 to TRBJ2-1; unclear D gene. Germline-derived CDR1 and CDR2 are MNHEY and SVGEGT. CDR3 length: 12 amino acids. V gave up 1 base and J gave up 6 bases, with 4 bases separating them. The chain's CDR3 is CASSYFSNEQFF. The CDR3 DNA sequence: TGTGCCAGCAGTTACTTCTCCAATGAGCAGTTCTTC.

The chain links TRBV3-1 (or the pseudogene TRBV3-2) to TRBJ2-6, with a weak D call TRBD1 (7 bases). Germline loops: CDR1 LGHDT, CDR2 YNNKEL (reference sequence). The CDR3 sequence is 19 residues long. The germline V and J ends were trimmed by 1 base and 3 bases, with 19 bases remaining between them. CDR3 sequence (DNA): TGTGCCAGCAGCCAAGGTACAGGAGGGGGCGCTTTTGGGGCCAACGTCCTGACTTTC. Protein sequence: CASSQGTGGGAFGANVLTF.

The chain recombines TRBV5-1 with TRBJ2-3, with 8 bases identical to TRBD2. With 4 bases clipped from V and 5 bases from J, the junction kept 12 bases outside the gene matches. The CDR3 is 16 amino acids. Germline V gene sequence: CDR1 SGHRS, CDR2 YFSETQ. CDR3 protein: CASSPLAAGGLDTQYF. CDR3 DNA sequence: TGCGCCAGCAGCCCTTTAGCGGCGGGAGGTTTAGATACGCAGTATTTT. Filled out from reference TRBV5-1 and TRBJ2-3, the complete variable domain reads KAGVTQTPRYLIKTRGQQVTLSCSPISGHRSVSWYQQTPGQGLQFLFEYFSETQRNKGNFPGRFSGRQFSNSRSEMNVSTLELGDSALYLCASSPLAAGGLDTQYFGPGTRLTVL.

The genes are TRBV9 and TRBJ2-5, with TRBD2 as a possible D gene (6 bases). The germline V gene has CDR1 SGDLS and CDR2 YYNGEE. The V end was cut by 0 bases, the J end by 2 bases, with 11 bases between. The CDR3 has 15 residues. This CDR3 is CASSVAVSGQETQYF. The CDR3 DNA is TGTGCCAGCAGCGTAGCTGTTAGCGGACAAGAGACCCAGTACTTC.

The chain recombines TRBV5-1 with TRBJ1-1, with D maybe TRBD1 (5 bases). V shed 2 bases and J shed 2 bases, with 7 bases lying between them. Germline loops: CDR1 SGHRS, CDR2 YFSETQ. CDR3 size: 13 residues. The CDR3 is CASSFGHNTEAFF. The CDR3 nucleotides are TGCGCCAGCAGCTTTGGACACAACACTGAAGCTTTCTTT.

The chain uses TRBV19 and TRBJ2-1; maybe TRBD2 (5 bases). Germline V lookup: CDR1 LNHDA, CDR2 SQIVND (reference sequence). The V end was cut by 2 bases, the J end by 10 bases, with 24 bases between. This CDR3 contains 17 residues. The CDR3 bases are TGTGCCAGTAGTATAAGGCGTGTTCGGGCGGGTCCACGAGAGCAGTTCTTC. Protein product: CASSIRRVRAGPREQFF. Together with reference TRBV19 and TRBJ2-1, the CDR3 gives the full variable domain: DGGITQSPKYLFRKEGQNVTLSCEQNLNHDAMYWYRQDPGQGLRLIYYSQIVNDFQKGDIAEGYSVSREKKESFPLTVTSAQKNPTAFYLCASSIRRVRAGPREQFFGPGTRLTVL.